The 22 T cell receptor beta chains in this list originate from one sample, sequenced in a study of post-analysis software for immune sequencing data. Study-wide points: There were a handful of TRBV segments more frequent in patients than controls, and TRBV5-6, TRBV5-1 and TRBV20-1 were among them.

cDNA libraries for TCR beta contained unique molecular identifiers. TCRdb called the PCR reads again in MiXCR, with one record for every CDR3 protein. The table records 600,000 to 750,000 distinct CDR3 sequences, approximately 59% of them present only once. What these receptors recognize is not known. The specimen was blood. Receptors originate from a girl aged 2-10 years with multiple sclerosis.

The chain recombines TRBV25-1 with TRBJ2-1; 12 positions match TRBD2. There are 19 residues in the CDR3. The V segment lost 2 bases and the J segment 0 bases; nucleotides outside the gene matches: 8. Germline assignment: CDR1 MGHDK and CDR2 SYGVNS. The DNA for the CDR3 is TGTGCCAGCAGTGAAGGGACTAGCGGGTCCTTAAGCTCCTACAATGAGCAGTTCTTC. Encoded protein: CASSEGTSGSLSSYNEQFF.

The gene calls are TRBV29-1 and TRBJ2-1, with TRBD1 matching 8 bases. The CDR3 contains 13 residues. Germline CDR1 reads SQVTM; CDR2 reads ANQGSEA. J lost 5 bases, V lost 6 bases, and 6 bases had no gene match. Here the CDR3 DNA reads TGCAGCGTAGAGCAGGGGGCAGACAATGAGCAGTTCTTC. It is translated as CSVEQGADNEQFF.

The chain combines TRBV6-5 with TRBJ2-1; perhaps TRBD1 as D (5 bases). CDR3 length equals 16 residues. V was cut by 0 bases and J by 0 bases, with 9 bases left in between. The germline V gene has CDR1 MNHEY and CDR2 SVGAGI. This CDR3 is CASSYSDTDSYNEQFF. Written as DNA, the CDR3 is TGTGCCAGCAGTTACTCGGACACTGACTCCTACAATGAGCAGTTCTTC.

This chain connects TRBV6-5 to TRBJ2-5; 9 nucleotides line up with TRBD1. Germline CDR1 is MNHEY and CDR2 is SVGAGI. Germline trimming cut 2 bases from V and 4 bases from J; bases unmatched to any gene: 5. The CDR3 has 15 residues. The CDR3 nucleotides read TGTGCCAGCAGTTACACTACAGGGGGCGGAGAGACCCAGTACTTC. This gives the protein CASSYTTGGGETQYF.

This clonotype was detected a few times. The V gene is TRBV12-3 or TRBV12-4, the J gene TRBJ2-1; 14 positions agree with TRBD2. The CDR3 has 17 amino acids. V trimming: 5 bases; J trimming: 7 bases; junction bases outside the gene matches: 10. DNA for the CDR3: TGTGCCAGCAGTCTCCCGGGACTAGCGGGAGATCCAAATGAGCAGTTCTTC. As protein: CASSLPGLAGDPNEQFF.

The rearrangement links TRBV10-3 to TRBJ2-5; 8 bases line up with TRBD2. The CDR3 loop spans 14 amino acids. Trimming took 2 bases from V and 3 from J; bases not matched to a gene: 2. Germline V gene data show CDR1 as ENHRY and CDR2 as SYGVKD. CDR3 amino acids: CAISETSGEETQYF. The CDR3 DNA reads as TGTGCCATCAGTGAGACTAGCGGTGAAGAGACCCAGTACTTC.

This clonotype was found a few times. This chain uses TRBV5-1 with TRBJ2-1; 12 bases align to TRBD1. Germline values: CDR1 SGHRS, CDR2 YFSETQ. This CDR3 has 15 amino acids. The trim removed 4 bases at V and 10 bases at J, leaving 9 bases unmatched. CDR3 loop: CASSASGTGGREQFF. DNA for the CDR3: TGCGCCAGCAGCGCCTCCGGGACAGGGGGCCGAGAGCAGTTCTTC. Filled out from reference TRBV5-1 and TRBJ2-1, the complete variable domain reads KAGVTQTPRYLIKTRGQQVTLSCSPISGHRSVSWYQQTPGQGLQFLFEYFSETQRNKGNFPGRFSGRQFSNSRSEMNVSTLELGDSALYLCASSASGTGGREQFFGPGTRLTVL.

The chain has TRBV11-2 and TRBJ2-4; TRBD1 aligns across 8 bases. Near its end, the DNA agrees better with TRBJ2-7, so the J call may be wrong. Germline CDR1 and CDR2: SGHAT and FQNNGV. The CDR3 runs to 15 residues. Here the CDR3 reads CASSWGRTGSNEQYF. As DNA, the CDR3 is TGTGCCAGCAGCTGGGGTAGGACAGGGAGTAACGAGCAGTACTTC.

The chain combines TRBV7-2 with TRBJ2-7, with D possibly being TRBD1 (5 bases). TRBJ2-5 matches the DNA end more closely, so the J call is doubtful. Germline V gene lookup returns CDR1 SGHTA and CDR2 FQGNSA. The CDR3 length is 14 residues. Here the CDR3 reads CASSPLGRQQTQYF. The CDR3 DNA follows: TGTGCCAGCAGCCCCCTCGGGCGACAGCAGACCCAGTACTTC.

This rearrangement joins TRBV18 to TRBJ1-5, with 7 bases aligning to TRBD1. Trimming removed 6 bases from V and 6 bases from J; junction bases left unmatched: 14. The germline V gene encodes CDR1 KGHSH and CDR2 LQKENI. CDR3 length: 16 amino acids. Here the CDR3 DNA reads TGTGCCAGCTCCGAAATGACAGGGATTACGGGTCAGCCCCAGCATTTT. Translating gives CASSEMTGITGQPQHF.

V and J are TRBV10-3 and TRBJ2-3; tentative D call: TRBD1 (6 bases). CDR1 ENHRY and CDR2 SYGVKD come from the germline V gene. This CDR3 is 15 amino acids long. The V end was cut by 6 bases, the J end by 2 bases, with 15 bases between. Here the CDR3 reads CAIRPRQASTDTQYF. The CDR3 nucleotides are TGTGCCATCAGACCCAGACAGGCCTCCACAGATACGCAGTATTTT.

The chain joins TRBV5-1 to TRBJ2-3, with D perhaps matching TRBD2 (5 bases). Per germline, CDR1 SGHRS and CDR2 YFSETQ. The CDR3 is 15 residues long. V was trimmed by 0 bases and J by 0 bases, leaving 8 bases between them. The CDR3 DNA follows: TGCGCCAGCAGCTTGGGGGAGCCAAGCACAGATACGCAGTATTTT. It specifies CASSLGEPSTDTQYF.

CDR3 nucleotide sequence: TGTGCCAGCAGACAGACACACGCGAACTATGGCTACACCTTC. This gives the protein CASRQTHANYGYTF. This chain joins TRBV27 and TRBJ1-2; D call uncertain. Per germline, CDR1 MNHEY and CDR2 SMNVEV (reference sequence). The germline V and J ends were trimmed by 6 bases and 2 bases, with 13 bases remaining between them. This CDR3 region has 14 residues.

The rearrangement uses TRBV13 and TRBJ1-2; D unresolved. This CDR3 comprises 13 residues. Trimming pared 5 bases from V and 2 bases from J, leaving 9 bases between. Germline V lookup: CDR1 PRHDT, CDR2 FYEKMQ (reference sequence). CDR3 sequence: CASSLSHNYGYTF. In DNA, the CDR3 is TGTGCCAGCAGCCTCAGTCACAACTATGGCTACACCTTC.

The chain is built from TRBV18 and TRBJ2-4, with D maybe TRBD1 (7 bases). The ends were cut back, 3 bases at V and 0 bases at J, with 12 bases in the middle. CDR3 length: 16 residues. The V gene's germline CDR1 is KGHSH and CDR2 LQKENI. As DNA, the CDR3 is TGTGCCAGCTCACCGCGGGACAGACTAGCCAAAAACATTCAGTACTTC. Residues: CASSPRDRLAKNIQYF.

CDR3 in amino acids: CASSQSPSSTDTQYF. The CDR3 nucleotides are TGCGCCAGCAGCCAAAGCCCATCTAGCACAGATACGCAGTATTTT. This chain connects TRBV4-3 to TRBJ2-3; no clear D gene. From germline, CDR1 is LGHNA and CDR2 YSLEER. The V gene lost 2 bases and the J gene lost 0 bases, with 9 bases spanning the gap. The CDR3 contains 15 residues.

Only a few counts were recorded for this clonotype. The CDR3 bases are TGTGCCAGCAGCCCCTTGGCGGGCACAGATACGCAGTATTTT. This codes for CASSPLAGTDTQYF. This chain uses TRBV7-3 with TRBJ2-3, with D hard to call. Trimming removed 5 bases from V and 1 base from J, with 10 bases in between. Germline CDR1 SGHTA, CDR2 FQGTGA. CDR3 length equals 14 residues.

This sequence joins TRBV5-5 and TRBJ2-5; the match to TRBD2 covers 11 bases. CDR1 is SGHKS, CDR2 YYEKEE, per germline (reference sequence). The CDR3 is 15 residues long. Trimming at V came to 2 bases and at J to 5 bases, leaving 5 bases not matched to a gene. CDR3 sequence reads: CASSFELAGGETQYF. In DNA, the CDR3 is TGTGCCAGCAGCTTTGAGCTAGCGGGAGGTGAGACCCAGTACTTC.

This sequence joins TRBV4-1 and TRBJ2-1; the match to TRBD2 covers 14 bases. V lost 8 bases to trimming and J lost 7 bases; unmatched junction nucleotides: 4. The CDR3 length is 14 residues. CDR1 and CDR2 from the germline V gene are MGHRA and YSYEKL. For the CDR3, the DNA is TGCGCCAGCCGCCGGACTAGCGGGAGGAATGAGCAGTTCTTC. Translated: CASRRTSGRNEQFF.

The chain links TRBV7-8 to TRBJ2-1; maybe TRBD1 (5 bases). CDR1 SGHVS and CDR2 FQNEAQ come from the germline V gene. The ends were cut back, 0 bases at V and 2 bases at J, with 14 bases in the middle. The CDR3 spans 17 residues. The CDR3 reads CASSLALGRVTYNEQFF. The DNA of the CDR3 is TGTGCCAGCAGCTTAGCTCTCGGCAGGGTAACCTACAATGAGCAGTTCTTC.

This chain connects TRBV6-1 to TRBJ2-5; 7 nucleotides align to TRBD1. Germline lookup yields CDR1 MNHNS and CDR2 SASEGT. The CDR3 extends over 14 amino acids. Germline trimming cut 9 bases from V and 1 base from J; bases unmatched to any gene: 8. The CDR3: CASARGPTQETQYF. CDR3 DNA: TGTGCCAGTGCGAGGGGGCCTACCCAAGAGACCCAGTACTTC.

The chain uses TRBV7-2 and TRBJ1-1; tentatively, D is TRBD1 (6 bases). The CDR3 covers 18 residues. In germline, CDR1 is SGHTA, CDR2 FQGNSA. Trimming left V 1 base short and J 7 bases short, with 25 bases between. The DNA for the CDR3 is TGTGCCAGCAGCTTAGTTCAGGCGGGGGGCGCGGATAAAGGTGAAGCTTTCTTT. Protein product: CASSLVQAGGADKGEAFF.